The text below deals with one T cell receptor beta chain. What it binds is not known. Profiled with immunoSEQ multiplex PCR; TCRdb holds only in-frame clones, not every one. The sample yields 7,400 or so clones, 88% seen once. The sample originates from a study of lymphopenia after photon versus proton radiotherapy. General study results and limits: Under photons, naive T cells and diversity fell while effector/memory populations rose. After the lymphocyte nadir, photon-treated repertoires showed oligoclonal expansion, especially of CD8+ Temra cells.

Material: peripheral blood, obtained from a patient treated with photon-based radiotherapy. The sequence was obtained from a woman in her seventies with pancreatic cancer.

The CDR3 region is CASSFNRVYGYTF. DNA of the CDR3: TGTGCCAGCAGTTTTAACAGGGTCTATGGCTACACCTTC. The chain joins TRBV28 to TRBJ1-2, with D maybe TRBD1 (6 bases). The CDR3 contains 13 residues. Germline values: CDR1 MDHEN, CDR2 SYDVKM. V shed 3 bases and J shed 4 bases, with 9 bases lying between them.